Given below is one T cell receptor (beta chain) in context. The authors' processing: From reference gene primer amplification, estimates of nucleated cell counts were derived. Libraries were prepared by immunoSEQ multiplex PCR; TCRdb keeps only in-frame clonotypes and omits some of them. V and J calls and clone size are copied from that table; D and trimming were computed from the DNA. The data contain 250,000 or so clones, 80% to 95% of them singletons. This sample was taken from a study of blood T cell repertoires in COVID-19. Study in general: Samples came from the United States, Italy and Spain, spanning acute and convalescent COVID-19. Sample material is recorded as cDNA or gDNA derived from T cells, B-cell-depleted T cells, or PBMCs.

V lost 12 bases, J lost 3 bases, and 6 bases stayed unmatched. Germline V gives CDR1 KGHDR, CDR2 SFDVKD. The CDR3 is made up of 12 amino acids. Specimen: PBMCs or T cells enriched from blood (not recorded which). This chain uses TRBV24-1 with TRBJ1-1; 7 bases line up with TRBD1. The clonotype comes from a man aged 35-49 years who had been exposed to COVID-19. The CDR3 DNA reads as TGTGCCGCACAGGGGTGGGACACTGAAGCTTTCTTT. Residues: CAAQGWDTEAFF.